This is a list of T cell receptor beta chains from one sample in a study of glioma-infiltrating T cells after dendritic cell vaccination. The data were produced by immunoSEQ multiplex PCR, yet TCRdb's version contains in-frame clones alone and is incomplete. Of about 65,000 clones listed, about nine tenths were seen once; the top ten hold 11%. Sequencing was performed on blood, taken after dendritic cell vaccination. Source of these receptors: a human donor with glioblastoma. The conserved cysteine and the conserved F or W are not part of the CDR3 here. The D gene is left open where the match is weak. The size field is filled for only some rows; it gives once, few, many or a size class.

NA	11	NA	TRBV19	ASRASSGNTIY
NA	9	NA	TRBV11-2	ASSLDVEAF
NA	11	NA	TRBV9	ASSVGGFTEAF
NA	12	NA	TRBV11-3	ASSSPADTDTQY
TRBD2	14	NA	TRBV9	ASSVAASGGTGELF
NA	11	once	TRBV2	ASSGGLQETQY
TRBD1	12	NA	TRBV19	ASSIGTGPYEQY
TRBD1	12	NA	TRBV25-1	ASSAWTGGDGYT
TRBD2	14	once	TRBV4-3	ASSQDQGSGTGELF
TRBD2	13	NA	TRBV10-2	ASSDSGQVTDTQY
NA	12	NA	TRBV19	ASSMGHSNQPQH
NA	11	NA	TRBV7-9	AAGGGSNYGYT
NA	12	NA	TRBV21-1	ASPGGGSTYGYT
TRBD1	14	NA	TRBV7-8	ASSFSRDRPNQPQH
NA	13	NA	TRBV7-9	ASSLAGLHLWEQY
NA	13	once	TRBV4-2	ASSQAGGGAGELF
TRBD2	15	NA	TRBV18	ASSPRVSGNRPNEQF
NA	11	once	TRBV30	AWSPLEDQPQH
TRBD1	13	NA	TRBV2	ASSVQGAHTGELF
TRBD1	15	few	TRBV7-3	ASSSRTRDRGSNEQY
TRBD2	12	once	TRBV28	ASSRMVGGLKQF
NA	13	NA	TRBV6-5	ASSSLPSYNSPLH
TRBD1	12	NA	TRBV11-2	ASSLSTGATEAF
NA	13	NA	TRBV15	ATSRTASGKETQY
TRBD1	12	NA	TRBV27	ASSPAGTGVEQY
TRBD1	11	NA	TRBV6-5	ASTGQGAAGYT
TRBD1	14	NA	TRBV6-5	ASSYSNRGSNYGYT
TRBD1	17	NA	TRBV4-1	ASSQDRTTTRTGSYEQY
TRBD1	13	NA	TRBV7-9	ASSLDTGGTGELF
TRBD1	13	few	TRBV6-1	ASSEARGTGHGYT
NA	13	NA	TRBV5-5	ASSLARGIGNEQF
NA	9	NA	TRBV21-1	ASSTPGEQY
TRBD2	12	NA	TRBV6-1	ASSYVAGRETQY
TRBD1	13	NA	TRBV4-3	ASSYQSGGKDTQY
TRBD1	13	NA	TRBV9	ASSVGGQGANEQY
TRBD2	13	few	TRBV27	ASSLLGAGLYEQY
NA	11	NA	TRBV7-2	ASSLGLANEQF
TRBD2	13	once	TRBV4-3	ASSQDRGVTGELF
TRBD1	13	NA	TRBV4-2	ASSQVDRDNGEQY
TRBD2	13	NA	TRBV6-5	ASTRFGGVKETQY
NA	12	NA	TRBV5-1	ASSHGAANTEAF
NA	13	NA	TRBV4-2	ASSQDMTDNSPLH
NA	17	NA	TRBV7-2	ASSKLWGRAGDQGEKLF
TRBD1	13	few	TRBV19	ASSIGQGMGQPQH
NA	12	few	TRBV10-3	AIRPGHLNTEAF
TRBD1	15	NA	TRBV11-2	ASSLVGQGAVAGELF
NA	15	NA	TRBV7-2	ASSLGPQGGYTGELF
NA	13	NA	TRBV11-2	ASSLGTSQEGTQY
TRBD1	11	NA	TRBV4-3	ASSQRTGNEQY
TRBD1	12	NA	TRBV18	ASQRGTGDNEQF
TRBD1	13	NA	TRBV30	AWSVLGQGVGEQY